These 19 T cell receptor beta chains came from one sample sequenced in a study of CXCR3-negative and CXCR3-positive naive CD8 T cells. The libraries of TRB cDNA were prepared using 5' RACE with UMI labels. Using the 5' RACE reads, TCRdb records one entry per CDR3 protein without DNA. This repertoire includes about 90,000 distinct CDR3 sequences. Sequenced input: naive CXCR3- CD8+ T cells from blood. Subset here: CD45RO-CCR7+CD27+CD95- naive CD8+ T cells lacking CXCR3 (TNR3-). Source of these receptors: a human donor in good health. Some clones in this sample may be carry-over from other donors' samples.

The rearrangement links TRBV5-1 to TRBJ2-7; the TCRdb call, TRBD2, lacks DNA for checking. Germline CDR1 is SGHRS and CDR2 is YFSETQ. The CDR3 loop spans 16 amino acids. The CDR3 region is CASSLGDFAASYEQYF. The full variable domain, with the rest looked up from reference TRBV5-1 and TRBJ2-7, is KAGVTQTPRYLIKTRGQQVTLSCSPISGHRSVSWYQQTPGQGLQFLFEYFSETQRNKGNFPGRFSGRQFSNSRSEMNVSTLELGDSALYLCASSLGDFAASYEQYFGPGTRLTVT.

This CDR3 reads CASSVSGRDEQYF. This rearrangement joins TRBV9 to TRBJ2-7; TCRdb proposes TRBD2, but this gene call is untestable without DNA. There are 13 residues in the CDR3. Germline CDR1 reads SGDLS; CDR2 reads YYNGEE.

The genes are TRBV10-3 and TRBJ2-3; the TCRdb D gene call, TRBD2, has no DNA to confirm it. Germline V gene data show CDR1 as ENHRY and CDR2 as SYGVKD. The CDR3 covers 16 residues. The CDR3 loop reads CAISDQERDFTDTQYF.

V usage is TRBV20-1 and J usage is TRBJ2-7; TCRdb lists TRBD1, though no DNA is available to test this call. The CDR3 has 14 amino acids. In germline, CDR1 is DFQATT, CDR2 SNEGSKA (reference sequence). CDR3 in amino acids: CSVRGGQDSYEQYF.

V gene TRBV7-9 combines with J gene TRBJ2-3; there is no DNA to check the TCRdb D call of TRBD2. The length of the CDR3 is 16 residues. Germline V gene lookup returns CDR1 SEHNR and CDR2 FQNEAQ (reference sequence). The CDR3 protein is CASSLPRTHSTDTQYF. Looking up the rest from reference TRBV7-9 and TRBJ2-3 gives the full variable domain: DTGVSQNPRHKITKRGQNVTFRCDPISEHNRLYWYRQTLGQGPEFLTYFQNEAQLEKSRLLSDRFSAERPKGSFSTLEIQRTEQGDSAMYLCASSLPRTHSTDTQYFGPGTRLTVL.

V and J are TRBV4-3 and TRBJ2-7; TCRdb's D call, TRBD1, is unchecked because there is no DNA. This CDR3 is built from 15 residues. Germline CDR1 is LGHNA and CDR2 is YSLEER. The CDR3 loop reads CASSQDKIGGAEQYF.

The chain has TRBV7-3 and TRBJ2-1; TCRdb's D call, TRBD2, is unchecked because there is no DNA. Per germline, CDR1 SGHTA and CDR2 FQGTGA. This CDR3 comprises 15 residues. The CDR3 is CASSSSGGAVNEQFF.

The CDR3 reads CASSWTWSETGELFF. This chain links TRBV5-5 with TRBJ2-2. CDR3 length: 15 amino acids. Germline CDR1 reads SGHKS; CDR2 reads YYEKEE (reference sequence). The full variable domain, its missing parts supplied by reference TRBV5-5 and TRBJ2-2, is DAGVTQSPTHLIKTRGQQVTLRCSPISGHKSVSWYQQVLGQGPQFIFQYYEKEERGRGNFPDRFSARQFPNYSSELNVNALLLGDSALYLCASSWTWSETGELFFGEGSRLTVL.

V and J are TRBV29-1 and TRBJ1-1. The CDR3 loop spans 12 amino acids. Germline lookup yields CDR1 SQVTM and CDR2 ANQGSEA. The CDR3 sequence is CSVFGQNTEAFF.

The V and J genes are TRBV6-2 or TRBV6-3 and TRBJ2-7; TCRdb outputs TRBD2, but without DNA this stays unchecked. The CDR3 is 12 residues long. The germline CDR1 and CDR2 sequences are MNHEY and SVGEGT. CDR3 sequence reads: CASSPPGHEQYF.

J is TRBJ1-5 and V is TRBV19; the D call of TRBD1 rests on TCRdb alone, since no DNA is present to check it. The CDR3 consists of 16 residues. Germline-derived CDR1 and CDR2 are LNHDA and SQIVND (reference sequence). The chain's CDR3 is CASSMGETGSNQPQHF.

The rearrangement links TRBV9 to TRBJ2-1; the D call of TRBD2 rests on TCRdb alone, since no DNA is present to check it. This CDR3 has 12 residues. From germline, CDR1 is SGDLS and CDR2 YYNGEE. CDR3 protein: CASSATRKEQFF.

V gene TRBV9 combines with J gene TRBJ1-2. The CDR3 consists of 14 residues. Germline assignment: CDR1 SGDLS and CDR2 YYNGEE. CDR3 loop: CASSAGDLPYGYTF.

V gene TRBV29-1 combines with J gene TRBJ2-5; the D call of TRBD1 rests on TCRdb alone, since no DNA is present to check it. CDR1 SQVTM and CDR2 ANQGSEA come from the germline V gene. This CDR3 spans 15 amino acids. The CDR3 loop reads CSVDRLLGGKETQYF.

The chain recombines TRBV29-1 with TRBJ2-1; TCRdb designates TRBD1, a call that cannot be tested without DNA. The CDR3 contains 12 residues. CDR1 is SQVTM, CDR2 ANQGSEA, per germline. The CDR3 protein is CSVDRDGNEQFF.

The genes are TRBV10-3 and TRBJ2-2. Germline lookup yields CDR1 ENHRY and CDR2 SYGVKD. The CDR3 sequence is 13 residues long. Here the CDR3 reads CAIIKTNTGELFF.

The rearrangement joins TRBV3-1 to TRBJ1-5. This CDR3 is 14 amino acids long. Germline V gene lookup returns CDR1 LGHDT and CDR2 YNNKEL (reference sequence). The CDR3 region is CASSSTSKNQPQHF.

The CDR3 region is CSVEGPQGLKTQYF. V is TRBV29-1 and J is TRBJ2-5; with no DNA, the TCRdb D assignment of TRBD1 cannot be verified. The CDR3 loop spans 14 amino acids. CDR1 SQVTM and CDR2 ANQGSEA come from the germline V gene.

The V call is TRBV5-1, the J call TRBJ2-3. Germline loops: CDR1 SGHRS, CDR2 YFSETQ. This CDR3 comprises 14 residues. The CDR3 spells CASSLGHDTDTQYF. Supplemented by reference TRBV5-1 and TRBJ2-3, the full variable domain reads KAGVTQTPRYLIKTRGQQVTLSCSPISGHRSVSWYQQTPGQGLQFLFEYFSETQRNKGNFPGRFSGRQFSNSRSEMNVSTLELGDSALYLCASSLGHDTDTQYFGPGTRLTVL.